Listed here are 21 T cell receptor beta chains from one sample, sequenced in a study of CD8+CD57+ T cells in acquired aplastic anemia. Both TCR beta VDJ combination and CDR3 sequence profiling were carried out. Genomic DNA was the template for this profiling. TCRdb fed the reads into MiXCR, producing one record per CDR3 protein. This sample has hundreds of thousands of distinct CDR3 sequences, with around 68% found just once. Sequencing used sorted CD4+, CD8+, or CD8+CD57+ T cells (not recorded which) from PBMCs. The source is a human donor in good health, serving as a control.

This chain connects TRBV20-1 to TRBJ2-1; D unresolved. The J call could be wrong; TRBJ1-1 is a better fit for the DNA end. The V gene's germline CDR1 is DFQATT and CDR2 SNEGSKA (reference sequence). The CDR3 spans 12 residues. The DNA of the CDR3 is TGCAGTGCTAGGGTCTTAATGGCGGAAGCTTTCTTT. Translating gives CSARVLMAEAFF.

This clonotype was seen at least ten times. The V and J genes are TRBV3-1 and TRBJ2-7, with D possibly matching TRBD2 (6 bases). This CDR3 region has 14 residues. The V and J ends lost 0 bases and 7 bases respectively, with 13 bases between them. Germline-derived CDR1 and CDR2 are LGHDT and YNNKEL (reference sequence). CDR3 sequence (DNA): TGTGCCAGCAGCCAAGACAGGGCAGGGAGGGAGCAGTACTTC. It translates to CASSQDRAGREQYF.

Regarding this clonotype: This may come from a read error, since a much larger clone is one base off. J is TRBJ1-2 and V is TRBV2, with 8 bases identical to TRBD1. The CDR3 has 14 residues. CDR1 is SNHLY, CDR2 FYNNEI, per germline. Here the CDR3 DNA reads TGTGCCAGCAGCCGGACCTCGGACAGGGATGGCAACACCTTC. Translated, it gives CASSRTSDRDGNTF.

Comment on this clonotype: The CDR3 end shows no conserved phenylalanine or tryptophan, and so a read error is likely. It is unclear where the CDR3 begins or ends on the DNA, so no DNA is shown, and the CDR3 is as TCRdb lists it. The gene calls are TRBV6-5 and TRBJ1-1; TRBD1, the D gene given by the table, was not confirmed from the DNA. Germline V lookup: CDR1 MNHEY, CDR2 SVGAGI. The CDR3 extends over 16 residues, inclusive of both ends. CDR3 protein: CASSWDRGRTGELFFG.

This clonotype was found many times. CDR3 sequence (DNA): TGTGCCAGCAGCGCTCGGGACAGGGCTTCACCCCTCCACTTT. The encoded protein is CASSARDRASPLHF. The chain couples TRBV11-2 to TRBJ1-6; TRBD1 matches at 9 bases. Germline values: CDR1 SGHAT, CDR2 FQNNGV. The CDR3 spans 14 residues. The junction had 5 bases not matched to a gene; V was cut back by 5 bases and J by 9 bases.

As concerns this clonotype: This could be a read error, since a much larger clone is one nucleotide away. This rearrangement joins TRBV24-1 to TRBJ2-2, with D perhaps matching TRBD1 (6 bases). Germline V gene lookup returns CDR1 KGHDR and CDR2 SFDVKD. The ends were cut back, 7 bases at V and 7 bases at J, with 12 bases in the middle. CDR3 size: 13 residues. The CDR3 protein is CATSEGGDGELFF. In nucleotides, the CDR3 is TGTGCCACCAGCGAAGGGGGTGACGGGGAGCTGTTTTTT.

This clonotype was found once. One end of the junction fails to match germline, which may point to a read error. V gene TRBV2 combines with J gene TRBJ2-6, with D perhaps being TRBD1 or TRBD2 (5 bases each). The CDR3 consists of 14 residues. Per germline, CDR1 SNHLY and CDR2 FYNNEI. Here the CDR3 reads CASSDQGEGNTEAF. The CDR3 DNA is TGTGCCAGCAGTGATCAGGGCGAGGGGAACACTGAAGCTTTC.

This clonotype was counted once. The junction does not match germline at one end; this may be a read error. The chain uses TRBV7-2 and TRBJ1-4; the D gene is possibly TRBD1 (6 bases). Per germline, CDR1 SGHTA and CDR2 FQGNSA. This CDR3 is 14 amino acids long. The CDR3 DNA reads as TGTGCCAGCAGCCTGGACAGAGTGGATGACATCCTGACTTTT. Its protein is CASSLDRVDDILTF.

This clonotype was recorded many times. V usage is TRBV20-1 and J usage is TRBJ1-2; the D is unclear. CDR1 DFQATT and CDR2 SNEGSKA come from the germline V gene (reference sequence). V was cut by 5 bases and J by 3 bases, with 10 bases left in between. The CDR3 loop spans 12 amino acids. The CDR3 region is CSARRTDYGYTF. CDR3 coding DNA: TGCAGTGCTCGCCGGACTGACTATGGCTACACCTTC.

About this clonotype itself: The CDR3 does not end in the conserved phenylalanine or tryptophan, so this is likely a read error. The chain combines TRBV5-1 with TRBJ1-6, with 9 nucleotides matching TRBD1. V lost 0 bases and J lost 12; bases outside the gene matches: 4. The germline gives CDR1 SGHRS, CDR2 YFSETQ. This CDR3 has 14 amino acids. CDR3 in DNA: TGCGCCAGCAGCTTGGCACCGGGACAGGGACCCCTCCACTTG. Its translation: CASSLAPGQGPLHL.

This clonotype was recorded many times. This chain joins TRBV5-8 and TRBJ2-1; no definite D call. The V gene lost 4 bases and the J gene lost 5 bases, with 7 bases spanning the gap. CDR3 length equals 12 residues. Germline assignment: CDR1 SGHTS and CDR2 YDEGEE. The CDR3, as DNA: TGTGCCAGCAGCCAAATCCACAATGAGCAGTTCTTC. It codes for CASSQIHNEQFF.

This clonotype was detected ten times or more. CDR3 nucleotides: TGTGCCAGCAGTTACTCGGCTAGCGGAGAGACCCAGTACTTC. Protein sequence: CASSYSASGETQYF. The chain is built from TRBV6-6 and TRBJ2-5; 7 bases agree with TRBD2. This CDR3 has 14 amino acids. The junction had 2 bases not matched to a gene; V was cut back by 0 bases and J by 4 bases. Germline V gene lookup returns CDR1 MNHNY and CDR2 SVGAGI (reference sequence).

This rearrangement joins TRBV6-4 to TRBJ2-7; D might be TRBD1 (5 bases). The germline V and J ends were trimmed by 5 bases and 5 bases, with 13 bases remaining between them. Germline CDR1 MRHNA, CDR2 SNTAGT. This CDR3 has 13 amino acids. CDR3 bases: TGTGCCAGCAGTAAGGAATACAGGCACGAGCAGTACTTC. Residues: CASSKEYRHEQYF.

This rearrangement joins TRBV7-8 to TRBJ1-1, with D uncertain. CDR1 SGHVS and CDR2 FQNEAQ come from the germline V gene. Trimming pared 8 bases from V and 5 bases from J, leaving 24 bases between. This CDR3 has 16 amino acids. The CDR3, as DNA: TGTGCCAGCTCACCCATGGTGCAGTCTCGGGGAACTGAAGCTTTCTTT. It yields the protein CASSPMVQSRGTEAFF.

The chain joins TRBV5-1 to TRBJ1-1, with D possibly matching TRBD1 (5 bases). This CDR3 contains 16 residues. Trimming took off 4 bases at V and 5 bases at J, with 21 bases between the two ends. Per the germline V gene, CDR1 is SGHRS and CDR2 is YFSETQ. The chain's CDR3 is CASSGSLRYGGTEAFF. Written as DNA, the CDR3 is TGCGCCAGCAGCGGCAGCCTCCGCTATGGGGGTACTGAAGCTTTCTTT.

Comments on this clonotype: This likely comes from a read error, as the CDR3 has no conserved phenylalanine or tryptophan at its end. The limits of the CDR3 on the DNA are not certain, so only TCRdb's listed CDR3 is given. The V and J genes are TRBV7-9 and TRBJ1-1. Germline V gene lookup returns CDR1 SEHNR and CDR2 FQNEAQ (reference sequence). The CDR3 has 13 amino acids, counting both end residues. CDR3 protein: CASTTTDTQDVCP.

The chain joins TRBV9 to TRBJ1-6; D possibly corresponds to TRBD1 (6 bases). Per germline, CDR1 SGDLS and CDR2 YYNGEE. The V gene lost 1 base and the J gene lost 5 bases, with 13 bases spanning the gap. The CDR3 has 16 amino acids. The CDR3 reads CASSVSGQSNNSPLHF. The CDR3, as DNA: TGTGCCAGCAGCGTATCGGGACAATCTAATAATTCACCCCTCCACTTT.

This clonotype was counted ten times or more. CDR3 loop: CAWSPGGEAGTQYF. The CDR3 bases are TGTGCCTGGAGTCCCGGGGGGGAAGCAGGCACGCAGTATTTT. The rearrangement joins TRBV30 to TRBJ2-3, with 8 bases lining up with TRBD2. With 2 bases clipped from V and 9 bases from J, the junction kept 10 bases outside the gene matches. The CDR3 sequence is 14 residues long. CDR1 GTSNPN and CDR2 SVGIG come from the germline V gene (reference sequence).

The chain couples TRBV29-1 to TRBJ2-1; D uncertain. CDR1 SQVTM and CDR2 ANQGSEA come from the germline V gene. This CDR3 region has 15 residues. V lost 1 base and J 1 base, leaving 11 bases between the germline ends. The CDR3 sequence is CSVEAFRGSYNEQFF. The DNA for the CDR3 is TGCAGCGTTGAAGCATTCCGTGGGTCCTACAATGAGCAGTTCTTC.

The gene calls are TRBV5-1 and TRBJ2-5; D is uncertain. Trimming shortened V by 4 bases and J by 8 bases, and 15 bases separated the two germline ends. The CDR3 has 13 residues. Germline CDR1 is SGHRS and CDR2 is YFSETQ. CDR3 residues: CASSTSAPGTQYF. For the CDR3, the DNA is TGCGCCAGCAGCACTTCCGCCCCGGGCACCCAGTACTTC.

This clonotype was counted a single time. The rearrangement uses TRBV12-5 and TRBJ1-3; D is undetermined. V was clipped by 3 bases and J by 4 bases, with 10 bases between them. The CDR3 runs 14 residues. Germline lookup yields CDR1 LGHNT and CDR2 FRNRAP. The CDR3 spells CASGLDASGNTIYF. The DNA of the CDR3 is TGTGCTAGTGGTTTAGATGCTTCCGGAAACACCATATATTTT.